This is a list of T cell receptor beta chains from one sample in a study of regulatory dendritic cells for organ transplantation. Generated by immunoSEQ multiplex PCR, the TCRdb table keeps only in-frame clones and is missing some. Among fewer than 50,000 clones listed, over 80% were seen once. The sample taken for sequencing was naive CD8+ T cells from blood. The receptors shown here come from a human donor in good health. The CDR3 runs from the conserved cysteine through the conserved F or W. A D gene is named only where the DNA matches it firmly. Size values are once, few and many counts, or a class for expanded clones, and some rows have none.

D gene	clone size	CDR3 length	V gene	J gene	CDR3 DNA	CDR3 protein
TRBD1	-	15	TRBV27	TRBJ2-3	TGTGCCAGCAGTCTCCGGGACAGGGCCACAGATACGCAGTATTTT	CASSLRDRATDTQYF
TRBD2	-	17	TRBV13	TRBJ2-1	TGTGCCAGCAGCTTACCCCGAACTAGCGGACCTTACAATGAGCAGTTCTTC	CASSLPRTSGPYNEQFF
TRBD2	few	14	TRBV28	TRBJ2-7	TGTGCCAGCAGTCCCATGGGACTAACATACGAGCAGTACTTC	CASSPMGLTYEQYF
-	-	15	TRBV29-1	TRBJ1-1	TGCAGCGTTTTCTCGGGGGGCAGACAAGGGGCTGAAGCTTTCTTT	CSVFSGGRQGAEAFF
-	-	14	TRBV13	TRBJ1-6	TGTGCCATGAGGACGGGAGGCTATAATTCACCCCTCCACTTT	CAMRTGGYNSPLHF
TRBD1	-	18	TRBV10-3	TRBJ2-5	TGTGCCATCAGTGAAGGGGCCAGGGGGACAAGGGCACAAGAGACCCAGTACTTC	CAISEGARGTRAQETQYF
-	-	11	TRBV30	TRBJ2-7	TGTGCCTGGAGTGAGGGATACGAGCAGTACTTC	CAWSEGYEQYF
TRBD1	few	13	TRBV30	TRBJ1-1	TGTGCCTCAGAAAAGGGGGCGAACACTGAAGCTTTCTTT	CASEKGANTEAFF
TRBD2	-	14	TRBV28	TRBJ2-3	TGTGCCAGCAGCACCGTAGCGGGGGTAGATACGCAGTATTTT	CASSTVAGVDTQYF
TRBD2	-	16	TRBV6-5	TRBJ2-7	TGTGCCAGCAGTTACTCGATGGGCGGGAGGCTATGGGAGCAGTACTTC	CASSYSMGGRLWEQYF
TRBD1	once	16	TRBV7-9	TRBJ2-7	TGTGCCAGCAGCGCCCGCACCGGGACAGGTCCCTACGAGCAGTACTTC	CASSARTGTGPYEQYF
-	-	14	TRBV6-5	TRBJ1-1	TGTGCCAGCAGCCCGCCGGGGGTCTGGACTGAAGCTTTCTTT	CASSPPGVWTEAFF
TRBD1	-	14	TRBV4-1	TRBJ2-3	TGCGCCAGCAGCCTGCAGGGGGCTACAGATACGCAGTATTTT	CASSLQGATDTQYF
TRBD1	-	17	TRBV27	TRBJ1-5	TGTGCCAGCCACAGGGAGCAGGGGGAAACCTACAATCAGCCCCAGCATTTT	CASHREQGETYNQPQHF
-	-	16	TRBV9	TRBJ1-3	TGTGCCAGCAGCGTAGGCCGGGGGAGGCCTGGAAACACCATATATTTT	CASSVGRGRPGNTIYF
-	-	12	TRBV14	TRBJ1-1	TGTGCCAGCAGTGAGGGGGTCGGTGAAGCTTTCTTT	CASSEGVGEAFF
-	-	14	TRBV7-9	TRBJ2-3	TGTGCCAGCAGCTCTTCAGGGAAGACAGATACGCAGTATTTT	CASSSSGKTDTQYF
TRBD2	-	14	TRBV6-1	TRBJ2-2	TGTGCCAGCATATCTAGCGGAAACACCGGGGAGCTGTTTTTT	CASISSGNTGELFF
TRBD1	-	15	TRBV4-1	TRBJ2-7	TGCGCCAGCAGCCAAGAACTAGGGACAGGCTACGAGCAGTACTTC	CASSQELGTGYEQYF
TRBD2	-	15	TRBV4-1	TRBJ2-3	TGCGCCAGCGCCGGGACTAGCCCTTACACAGATACGCAGTATTTT	CASAGTSPYTDTQYF
-	-	16	TRBV7-9	TRBJ1-5	TGTGCCAGCAGCTCGACCGGGACAAGAGAAAATCAGCCCCAGCATTTT	CASSSTGTRENQPQHF
-	-	11	TRBV6-6	TRBJ1-2	TGTGCCAGCGAGGGTTCCGATGGCTACACCTTC	CASEGSDGYTF
-	-	16	TRBV2	TRBJ1-4	TGTGCCAGCAGTGATGTCGAAATTTCTCTTCGTGAAAAACTGTTTTTT	CASSDVEISLREKLFF
-	-	15	TRBV19	TRBJ2-1	TGTGCCAGTGACACAGGGGGGGTTGGAGGCAATGAGCAGTTCTTC	CASDTGGVGGNEQFF
-	-	13	TRBV10-2	TRBJ1-1	TGCGCCAGCGGTGACGTCCGGAACACTGAAGCTTTCTTT	CASGDVRNTEAFF
TRBD2	-	15	TRBV4-1	TRBJ2-3	TGCGCCAGCAGCCTTCGGGAGGGCCGTGAAGATACGCAGTATTTT	CASSLREGREDTQYF
-	-	14	TRBV4-2	TRBJ2-2	TGTGCCAGCCGTCCGTGGCTTAACACCGGGGAGCTGTTTTTT	CASRPWLNTGELFF
-	-	12	TRBV28	TRBJ1-5	TGTGCCAGCTCCGCGTCGGGCCAGCCCCAGCATTTT	CASSASGQPQHF
-	-	15	TRBV4-1	TRBJ2-1	TGCGCCAGCAGCCCCACGCGGGGTAGCTACAATGAGCAGTTCTTC	CASSPTRGSYNEQFF
-	-	16	TRBV9	TRBJ2-2	TGTGCCAGCAGCGTATCTATCTCGGGAAGGACCGGGGAGCTGTTTTTT	CASSVSISGRTGELFF
-	-	16	TRBV2	TRBJ2-7	TGTGCCAGTATTGGAGGGGTTTCCCTCTCGTCGTACGAGCAGTACTTC	CASIGGVSLSSYEQYF
-	-	10	TRBV2	TRBJ1-2	TGTGCCAGCAGAGGCTCTGGCTACACCTTC	CASRGSGYTF
-	once	16	TRBV7-9	TRBJ1-4	TGTGCCAGCAGCCCCCTAGAGGGGCAGCAAAATGAAAAACTGTTTTTT	CASSPLEGQQNEKLFF
-	-	12	TRBV11-1	TRBJ2-7	TGTGCCAGCAGCCAGGATACCTACGAGCAGTACTTC	CASSQDTYEQYF
-	-	18	TRBV27	TRBJ2-7	TGTGCCAGCGAAGGGTTTCGGGGGTCGACAGCCGCAACCTACGAGCAGTACTTC	CASEGFRGSTAATYEQYF
-	-	16	TRBV7-3	TRBJ2-1	TGTGCCAGCAGCTTTGAGGGGCGTCCCTCCTACAATGAGCAGTTCTTC	CASSFEGRPSYNEQFF
TRBD1	-	15	TRBV7-3	TRBJ2-1	TGTGCCAGCAGCTTAGCGGGGACAGGTAACAATGAGCAGTTCTTC	CASSLAGTGNNEQFF
-	-	16	TRBV13	TRBJ2-3	TGTGCCAGCAGCTTGGCATCCACTAGCCGCACAGATACGCAGTATTTT	CASSLASTSRTDTQYF
-	-	14	TRBV7-9	TRBJ2-5	TGTGCCAGCAGCGCTCCCGGAAAGCCAGGGGTCGCGTACTTC	CASSAPGKPGVAYF
TRBD2	-	15	TRBV9	TRBJ2-1	TGTGCCAGCAGCGTAGGCCTAGCGGGAGTGAATGAGCAGTTCTTC	CASSVGLAGVNEQFF
-	-	13	TRBV30	TRBJ1-1	TGTGCCTGGAGTGTACAGGGCCTCACTGAAGCTTTCTTT	CAWSVQGLTEAFF
-	-	14	TRBV4-3	TRBJ2-1	TGCGCCAGCAGCCAAGAGGAGGGATACGATGAGCAGTTCTTC	CASSQEEGYDEQFF
TRBD1	-	16	TRBV4-3	TRBJ1-1	TGCGCCAGCAGCCCCGCAGGGGGCTCTTTGAACACTGAAGCTTTCTTT	CASSPAGGSLNTEAFF
TRBD1	-	17	TRBV9	TRBJ1-6	TGTGCCAGCAGCGTAGGCCATACAGGGGTTAATAATTCACCCCTCCACTTT	CASSVGHTGVNNSPLHF
-	-	13	TRBV27	TRBJ1-2	TGTGCCAGCAGTTCCGGGACGACCTATGGCTACACCTTC	CASSSGTTYGYTF
TRBD2	-	15	TRBV7-6	TRBJ2-1	TGTGCCAGCAGCTTACCGGGGGGGGCGGACAATGAGCAGTTCTTC	CASSLPGGADNEQFF
-	-	14	TRBV5-4	TRBJ2-1	TGTGCCAGCAGCTTTGACGGGGCCTACAATGAGCAGTTCTTC	CASSFDGAYNEQFF
-	-	15	TRBV5-8	TRBJ1-1	TGTGCCAGCAGCTTGGTCTGGACGGGATACACTGAAGCTTTCTTT	CASSLVWTGYTEAFF
TRBD1	-	17	TRBV25-1	TRBJ2-2	TGTGCCAGCAGTGAATCTTGGGACAGGGCGAACACCGGGGAGCTGTTTTTT	CASSESWDRANTGELFF
TRBD1	-	15	TRBV2	TRBJ2-1	TGTGCCAGCAGTGAACGGGACAGGGGACTCAATGAGCAGTTCTTC	CASSERDRGLNEQFF
-	-	12	TRBV30	TRBJ2-2	TGTGCCTGGAGTGTGGGGTTGGGGGAGCTGTTTTTT	CAWSVGLGELFF
-	-	14	TRBV2	TRBJ2-5	TGTGCCAGCTTGGGGTTTAACAGTCAAGAGACCCAGTACTTC	CASLGFNSQETQYF
TRBD2	-	15	TRBV27	TRBJ2-1	TGTGCCAGCAGTTTAGTTCCAGCGGGAGGTGACGAGCAGTTCTTC	CASSLVPAGGDEQFF
TRBD2	-	16	TRBV5-6	TRBJ2-1	TGTGCCAGCATGGGGGGGAGGGGCCCCGTTCCACCAGGGCAGTTCTTC	CASMGGRGPVPPGQFF
-	once	15	TRBV4-3	TRBJ2-7	TGCGCCAGCAGCCAAGAAAGGACGGTCTACTACGAGCAGTACTTC	CASSQERTVYYEQYF
TRBD1	-	14	TRBV5-8	TRBJ1-6	TGTGCCAGCAGCTGGACAGGAATTAATTCACCCCTCCACTTT	CASSWTGINSPLHF
TRBD1	-	16	TRBV5-1	TRBJ2-3	TGCGCCAGCAGCTTGGAGGGACAGGGCCTGGGGAATACGCAGTATTTT	CASSLEGQGLGNTQYF
TRBD2	-	14	TRBV19	TRBJ2-3	TGTGCCACTAGTATGGGGAGGGATCAACGATGGCAGTATTTT	CATSMGRDQRWQYF
TRBD1	-	16	TRBV19	TRBJ1-4	TGTGCCAGTAGTATAGAGAAGACAGGGGCCCATGAAAAACTGTTTTTT	CASSIEKTGAHEKLFF